The T cell receptor (beta chain) under discussion was sequenced for a study of T cells after yellow fever vaccination. Study-wide results and limits: Weaker overall was a secondary response that nonetheless peaked faster, on day 5 versus 15.

In TCRdb, the 5' RACE reads were re-called with MiXCR into one record per CDR3 protein. The table lists under 500,000 distinct CDR3 sequences, 18% of them singletons. Unmatched junction bases numbered 9, after V lost 8 bases and J lost 6 bases. From germline, CDR1 is MNHNS and CDR2 SASEGT. This CDR3 region has 15 residues. This clonotype was counted between two and nine times. Its matching antigen is unknown. The sequencing used PBMCs, collected before the yellow fever booster vaccination. The chain links TRBV6-1 to TRBJ2-3, with 12 bases that match TRBD2. This TCR came from a man aged 18 to 35 who received the YFV17D yellow fever vaccine. CDR3 loop: CASAASGGAGDTQYF. The DNA of the CDR3 is TGTGCCAGCGCCGCTAGCGGGGGGGCAGGGGATACGCAGTATTTT.